This passage covers 23 T cell receptor beta chains from one sample sequenced in a study of T-cell reconstitution after alpha-beta-depleted transplantation in children. Unique molecular identifiers were used in preparing the TCRbeta library. TCRdb itself ran the PCR reads through MiXCR, one entry per CDR3 protein. The sample contains about 500,000 distinct CDR3 sequences, 11% of which appear only once. This material consisted of PBMCs, mostly from graft donor cells, taken 180 days after TCRalphabeta/CD19-depleted stem cell transplant. The receptors were gathered from a female patient aged 2-10 years who had a stem cell transplant for aplastic anemia, so the T cells may come from the graft donor.

The chain combines TRBV20-1 with TRBJ2-5; D is uncertain. The CDR3 sequence is 16 residues long. Trimming left V 1 base short and J 2 bases short, with 17 bases between. Germline values: CDR1 DFQATT, CDR2 SNEGSKA (reference sequence). This chain's CDR3 is CSARGDVSPSQETQYF. The CDR3 nucleotides read TGCAGTGCTAGAGGAGACGTCTCGCCCTCTCAAGAGACCCAGTACTTC.

V usage is TRBV5-1 and J usage is TRBJ2-1; D perhaps matches TRBD2 (5 bases). The V and J ends lost 4 bases and 3 bases respectively, with 14 bases between them. This CDR3 is 15 amino acids long. Per germline, CDR1 SGHRS and CDR2 YFSETQ. This CDR3 reads CASSVLDYLYNEQFF. The CDR3 coding sequence is TGCGCCAGCAGCGTACTCGACTACCTCTACAATGAGCAGTTCTTC.

The V and J genes are TRBV7-2 and TRBJ2-7, with 7 bases fitting TRBD1. Germline CDR1 and CDR2: SGHTA and FQGNSA. The CDR3 loop spans 16 amino acids. V shed 5 bases and J 0 bases; nucleotides not matched to a gene: 10. Written as DNA, the CDR3 is TGTGCCAGCAGCCGAGGGACAGCCTCCGCCTCCTACGAGCAGTACTTC. Amino acid sequence: CASSRGTASASYEQYF.

For the CDR3, the DNA is TGTGCCAGCAGCAGGGGGCTAGCCCCTCTCTGGGAGACCCAGTACTTC. Translated: CASSRGLAPLWETQYF. The V and J genes are TRBV11-2 and TRBJ2-5; the match to TRBD1 covers 7 bases. CDR3 length: 16 amino acids. Trimming took 5 bases from V and 5 from J; bases not matched to a gene: 14. The V gene's germline CDR1 is SGHAT and CDR2 FQNNGV. The whole variable domain, filled in from reference TRBV11-2 and TRBJ2-5, reads EAGVAQSPRYKIIEKRQSVAFWCNPISGHATLYWYQQILGQGPKLLIQFQNNGVVDDSQLPKDRFSAERLKGVDSTLKIQPAKLEDSAVYLCASSRGLAPLWETQYFGPGTRLLVL.

The chain employs TRBV5-1 and TRBJ1-5, with TRBD1 matching over 7 bases. Germline-derived CDR1 and CDR2 are SGHRS and YFSETQ. V lost 4 bases, J lost 7 bases, and 11 bases stayed unmatched. The CDR3 consists of 15 residues. CDR3 in amino acids: CASSLEGAGGQPQHF. CDR3 coding DNA: TGCGCCAGCAGCCTAGAGGGCGCAGGGGGACAGCCCCAGCATTTT.

This clonotype was found a few times. The CDR3 DNA reads as TGCAGCGTTGAAGGGAGGGGAGTTGACGAGCAGTACGTC. Its translation: CSVEGRGVDEQYV. This rearrangement joins TRBV29-1 to TRBJ2-7; D may be TRBD2 (6 bases). Germline V CDR1 and CDR2: SQVTM, ANQGSEA. The CDR3 length is 13 residues. V lost 1 base and J 5 bases, leaving 12 bases between the germline ends.

The V and J genes are TRBV7-2 and TRBJ2-5, with 8 bases fitting TRBD2. CDR3 size: 16 residues. J lost 5 bases, V lost 5 bases, and 13 bases had no gene match. Germline CDR1 and CDR2: SGHTA and FQGNSA. As DNA, the CDR3 is TGTGCCAGCAGCCCGTTAGCGGGACCCCGGTGGGAGACCCAGTACTTC. Protein product: CASSPLAGPRWETQYF.

The chain joins TRBV5-4 to TRBJ2-3, with TRBD2 identical over 14 bases. CDR3 size: 17 residues. The trim removed 1 base at V and 4 bases at J, leaving 5 bases unmatched. CDR1 and CDR2 from the germline V gene are SGHNT and YYREEE (reference sequence). CDR3 amino acids: CASSLLTSGRGADTQYF. CDR3 coding DNA: TGTGCCAGCAGCTTGCTGACTAGCGGGAGGGGCGCAGATACGCAGTATTTT.

This chain links TRBV11-3 with TRBJ2-3, with TRBD1 identical over 7 bases. The CDR3 is 15 amino acids. Losses at the gene ends were 5 bases for V and 0 bases for J; bases not matched to a gene: 5. The germline V gene encodes CDR1 SGHNT and CDR2 YENEEA. CDR3 nucleotide sequence: TGTGCCAGCAGCCCGGGACAGTTTAGCACAGATACGCAGTATTTT. As protein: CASSPGQFSTDTQYF.

V and J are TRBV10-1 and TRBJ2-3, with D maybe TRBD1 (6 bases). The germline V gene has CDR1 WNHNN and CDR2 SYGVQD (reference sequence). Trimming took 4 bases from V and 1 from J, leaving 15 bases between them. CDR3 length: 16 amino acids. The CDR3 here is CASSGNRAEGTDTQYF. CDR3 DNA sequence: TGCGCCAGCAGTGGAAACAGGGCCGAGGGCACAGATACGCAGTATTTT.

This clonotype was seen more than once but under ten times. CDR3 residues: CASSVPGPEAFF. The CDR3 DNA reads TGTGCCAGCAGTGTGCCTGGCCCTGAAGCTTTCTTT. The chain combines TRBV6-2 or TRBV6-3 with TRBJ1-1; D is undetermined. This CDR3 region has 12 residues. The germline V gene encodes CDR1 MNHEY and CDR2 SVGEGT. The V gene lost 5 bases and the J gene lost 6 bases, with 10 bases spanning the gap.

This clonotype was counted at least ten times. This rearrangement joins TRBV3-1 to TRBJ2-1, with 10 nucleotides matching TRBD2. The CDR3 length is 15 residues. Germline trimming cut 4 bases from V and 5 bases from J; bases unmatched to any gene: 5. The V gene's germline CDR1 is LGHDT and CDR2 YNNKEL (reference sequence). The CDR3 reads CASSPRTSGNNEQFF. DNA for the CDR3: TGTGCCAGCAGCCCTAGGACTAGCGGAAACAATGAGCAGTTCTTC.

This clonotype was detected a few times. V is TRBV6-2 or TRBV6-3 and J is TRBJ1-5, with 10 bases that match TRBD1. This CDR3 has 15 residues. V trimming: 7 bases; J trimming: 1 base; junction bases outside the gene matches: 4. CDR1 and CDR2 from the germline V gene are MNHEY and SVGEGT. This CDR3 is CASMTGGLSNQPQHF. CDR3 nucleotide sequence: TGTGCCAGCATGACAGGGGGCCTCAGCAATCAGCCCCAGCATTTT.

This clonotype occurred a few times. The J gene is TRBJ2-5, the V gene TRBV4-3; a weak D match, TRBD2 (5 bases). The CDR3 sequence is 17 residues long. Trimming removed 1 base at V and 2 bases at J, with 17 bases between. The V gene's germline CDR1 is LGHNA and CDR2 YSLEER. CDR3 sequence reads: CASSQGGKAGPQETQYF. For the CDR3, the DNA is TGCGCCAGCAGCCAAGGAGGAAAGGCGGGCCCTCAAGAGACCCAGTACTTC.

This clonotype appeared a few times. The V and J genes are TRBV6-2 or TRBV6-3 and TRBJ2-7; no clear D gene. The germline V gene has CDR1 MNHEY and CDR2 SVGEGT. CDR3 length equals 12 residues. The V and J ends lost 2 bases and 6 bases respectively, with 8 bases between them. CDR3 region: CASSYRGSEQYV. The CDR3 DNA reads as TGTGCCAGCAGTTACCGCGGTTCCGAGCAGTACGTC.

In this sample, this clonotype turned up a few times. V usage is TRBV9 and J usage is TRBJ2-1; 12 nucleotides line up with TRBD2. Germline loops: CDR1 SGDLS, CDR2 YYNGEE. The CDR3 runs to 19 residues. Trimming removed 3 bases from V and 0 bases from J; junction bases left unmatched: 10. The CDR3 coding sequence is TGTGCCAGCAGCGGAACTCTAGCGGGAGGGCAGAGCTCCTACAATGAGCAGTTCTTC. Its translation is CASSGTLAGGQSSYNEQFF. Drawing the rest from reference TRBV9 and TRBJ2-1, the complete variable domain is DSGVTQTPKHLITATGQRVTLRCSPRSGDLSVYWYQQSLDQGLQFLIQYYNGEERAKGNILERFSAQQFPDLHSELNLSSLELGDSALYFCASSGTLAGGQSSYNEQFFGPGTRLTVL.

The chain combines TRBV29-1 with TRBJ2-7, with TRBD1 as a possible D gene (7 bases). The V end lost 4 bases, the J end lost 4 bases, and 11 bases lay between the germline ends. This CDR3 has 12 residues. The germline V gene has CDR1 SQVTM and CDR2 ANQGSEA. The CDR3 is CSVGQGGYEQYF. The CDR3 DNA reads TGCAGCGTTGGGCAGGGGGGATACGAGCAGTACTTC.

CDR3 in DNA: TGTGCCAGCTCACTTGGAGCTAGCAGCTATGAGCAGTTCTTC. This encodes CASSLGASSYEQFF. The rearrangement joins TRBV18 to TRBJ2-1, with D perhaps matching TRBD2 (5 bases). V was clipped by 4 bases and J by 8 bases, with 15 bases between them. The CDR3 loop spans 14 amino acids. The germline gives CDR1 KGHSH, CDR2 LQKENI.

The chain carries TRBV5-6 and TRBJ2-1; the D gene is possibly TRBD2 (6 bases). The CDR3 has 14 residues. Trimming stripped 1 base from V and 8 bases from J, with 13 bases between. The germline V gene has CDR1 SGHDT and CDR2 YYEEEE. Written as DNA, the CDR3 is TGTGCCAGCAGCTTGTGGGAGGTGGGTTATGAGCAGTTCTTC. Amino acid sequence: CASSLWEVGYEQFF.

This chain uses TRBV20-1 with TRBJ2-7; D gene uncertain. Germline assignment: CDR1 DFQATT and CDR2 SNEGSKA (reference sequence). Trimming stripped 6 bases from V and 7 bases from J, with 19 bases between. CDR3 length: 13 residues. The CDR3 reads CSASYVSPGEQYF. Written as DNA, the CDR3 is TGCAGTGCCTCCTATGTCTCCCCTGGGGAGCAGTACTTC.

This clonotype was found many times. The chain employs TRBV6-5 and TRBJ2-7, with D maybe TRBD2 (5 bases). CDR3 length: 15 amino acids. Germline V gene lookup returns CDR1 MNHEY and CDR2 SVGAGI. V shed 0 bases and J shed 3 bases, with 12 bases lying between them. DNA of the CDR3: TGTGCCAGCAGTTACTCCTCTGGGAGATTCTACGAGCAGTACTTC. This encodes CASSYSSGRFYEQYF.

This clonotype showed up just a few times. The chain uses TRBV2 and TRBJ2-3; TRBD2 matches 8 bases. Germline trimming cut 6 bases from V and 3 bases from J; bases unmatched to any gene: 20. This CDR3 spans 19 amino acids. The germline gives CDR1 SNHLY, CDR2 FYNNEI. In nucleotides, the CDR3 is TGTGCCAGCAGCGTCGGGCTGGTCTCCAGTAGCGGGAAAACAGATACGCAGTATTTT. As protein: CASSVGLVSSSGKTDTQYF.

This chain connects TRBV16 to TRBJ2-7; D gene uncertain. This CDR3 is built from 14 residues. Trimming pared 4 bases from V and 7 bases from J, leaving 17 bases between. Germline values: CDR1 KGHSY, CDR2 FQNENV. This CDR3 is CASSLDALIGEQYV. The CDR3, as DNA: TGTGCCAGCAGCCTAGACGCTCTAATTGGGGAGCAGTACGTC.